Below, 27 T cell receptor beta chains from the same sample are listed, as sequenced in a study of control samples from healthy donors and cancer patients. Only in-frame clones appear in the TCRdb table, and some are missing; sequencing was by immunoSEQ multiplex PCR. The repertoire holds about 120,000 clones, just under 90% seen once, with over 10% in the top ten. The source material was blood. The receptor set was obtained from a man aged 30 to 39 in good health.

The V gene is TRBV27, the J gene TRBJ1-2; D is undetermined. CDR1 and CDR2 from the germline V gene are MNHEY and SMNVEV (reference sequence). The CDR3 runs 14 residues. V lost 0 bases and J lost 2, with 7 bases in between. The CDR3 sequence: CASSLSARNYGYTF. CDR3 nucleotide sequence: TGTGCCAGCAGTTTATCAGCCAGAAACTATGGCTACACCTTC.

This chain connects TRBV5-4 to TRBJ1-4; TRBD1 agrees at 8 bases. The germline V gene has CDR1 SGHNT and CDR2 YYREEE (reference sequence). This CDR3 region has 15 residues. V was clipped by 3 bases and J by 3 bases; unmatched bases: 4. CDR3 in DNA: TGTGCCAGCAGCTCCAGGACAGGGTCTAATGAAAAACTGTTTTTT. It specifies CASSSRTGSNEKLFF.

The chain employs TRBV24-1 and TRBJ1-1; 9 nucleotides agree with TRBD1. There are 15 residues in the CDR3. Trimming at V came to 3 bases and at J to 5 bases, leaving 6 bases not matched to a gene. Germline loops: CDR1 KGHDR, CDR2 SFDVKD. The CDR3 protein is CATSDRGTGLTEAFF. The CDR3 DNA reads TGTGCCACCAGTGATAGAGGGACAGGGTTAACTGAAGCTTTCTTT.

The chain is built from TRBV6-4 and TRBJ2-2, with D possibly TRBD1 on 5 matching bases. The V gene's germline CDR1 is MRHNA and CDR2 SNTAGT. The germline V and J ends were trimmed by 6 bases and 4 bases, with 12 bases remaining between them. The CDR3 runs 14 residues. CDR3 bases: TGTGCCAGCAGCGAGACAGTTGCCACCGGGGAGCTGTTTTTT. This gives the protein CASSETVATGELFF.

CDR3 bases: TGTGCCAGCCTACTAGCGGGGCAAGAGACCCAGTACTTC. Encoded protein: CASLLAGQETQYF. V usage is TRBV11-3 and J usage is TRBJ2-5, with TRBD2 identical over 10 bases. This CDR3 comprises 13 residues. The V and J ends lost 8 bases and 2 bases, in that order; junction bases with no gene match: 2. Germline V lookup: CDR1 SGHNT, CDR2 YENEEA.

This chain joins TRBV24-1 and TRBJ1-1; D call uncertain. V dropped 5 bases and J dropped 4 bases, with 10 bases sitting between them. Germline CDR1 KGHDR, CDR2 SFDVKD. The CDR3 is 13 amino acids. This chain's CDR3 is CATSAEGGTEAFF. The CDR3 DNA reads TGTGCCACCAGTGCAGAGGGTGGCACTGAAGCTTTCTTT.

The rearrangement joins TRBV2 to TRBJ1-1; maybe TRBD1 (5 bases). Germline V gene lookup returns CDR1 SNHLY and CDR2 FYNNEI. V lost 6 bases and J 1 base, leaving 21 bases between the germline ends. The CDR3 spans 17 residues. CDR3 bases: TGTGCCAGCAGCGAACAGGACCCTCGCTTCGGGAACACTGAAGCTTTCTTT. This gives the protein CASSEQDPRFGNTEAFF.

This chain joins TRBV9 and TRBJ1-3; the D is unclear. Germline values: CDR1 SGDLS, CDR2 YYNGEE. The CDR3 consists of 14 residues. Between the trimmed V and J ends, which lost 3 bases and 1 base, there was a span of 8 bases. The DNA for the CDR3 is TGTGCCAGCAGCGAGTGGGAATCTGGAAACACCATATATTTT. Translated, it gives CASSEWESGNTIYF. Supplemented by reference TRBV9 and TRBJ1-3, the full variable domain reads DSGVTQTPKHLITATGQRVTLRCSPRSGDLSVYWYQQSLDQGLQFLIQYYNGEERAKGNILERFSAQQFPDLHSELNLSSLELGDSALYFCASSEWESGNTIYFGEGSWLTVV.

The chain combines TRBV6-5 with TRBJ1-1; D remains ambiguous. V lost 6 bases, J lost 5 bases, and 4 bases lay in between. The CDR3 runs 10 residues. The germline V gene encodes CDR1 MNHEY and CDR2 SVGAGI. CDR3: CASRRTEAFF. CDR3 nucleotide sequence: TGTGCCAGCAGGAGGACTGAAGCTTTCTTT.

The CDR3, as DNA: TGTGCCAGCAGTGACTCCGCCCGGGGGACTGAAGCTTTCTTT. It yields the protein CASSDSARGTEAFF. The J gene is TRBJ1-1, the V gene TRBV6-4, with a possible D match to TRBD1 (5 bases). Germline CDR1 reads MRHNA; CDR2 reads SNTAGT. The CDR3 is made up of 14 amino acids. V was trimmed by 0 bases and J by 5 bases, leaving 10 bases between them.

The chain links TRBV27 to TRBJ2-2; no reliable D call. Trimming cost V 6 bases and J 0 bases, with 8 bases left between them. The CDR3 contains 14 residues. Germline CDR1 is MNHEY and CDR2 is SMNVEV (reference sequence). The CDR3, as DNA: TGTGCCAGCAGCCTTACTACGAACACCGGGGAGCTGTTTTTT. The encoded protein is CASSLTTNTGELFF.

As to this clone: One end of the junction is discordant with germline, which a read error may explain. Other DNA sequences in this sample translate to the same CDR3. The chain recombines TRBV28 with TRBJ1-4; D gene unclear. The CDR3 extends over 11 amino acids. Germline CDR1 MDHEN, CDR2 SYDVKM. CDR3: CASSLTEKLFF. The CDR3, as DNA: TGCGCCAGCAGTTTAACTGAAAAACTGTTTTTT.

The rearrangement joins TRBV9 to TRBJ1-2; D may be TRBD1 (6 bases). In germline, CDR1 is SGDLS, CDR2 YYNGEE. The germline V and J ends were trimmed by 4 bases and 2 bases, with 12 bases remaining between them. The CDR3 loop spans 14 amino acids. CDR3 in amino acids: CASSSSTGNYGYTF. CDR3 in DNA: TGTGCCAGCAGCTCATCGACAGGAAACTATGGCTACACCTTC.

This clone was detected only once. CDR3 bases: TGTGCCAGCAGTTTATCCACAGGGGAGGTCAACAATGAGCAGTTCTTC. This translates into CASSLSTGEVNNEQFF. The V call is TRBV27, the J call TRBJ2-1; the D gene is possibly TRBD1 (7 bases). The germline V gene has CDR1 MNHEY and CDR2 SMNVEV (reference sequence). The CDR3 is made up of 16 amino acids. V was pared by 0 bases and J by 5 bases, with 14 bases between.

This rearrangement joins TRBV4-1 to TRBJ1-5; 8 nucleotides line up with TRBD1. Germline loops: CDR1 MGHRA, CDR2 YSYEKL. V trimming: 4 bases; J trimming: 0 bases; junction bases outside the gene matches: 2. This CDR3 is 15 amino acids long. This CDR3 is CASSLDRGSNQPQHF. Here the CDR3 DNA reads TGCGCCAGCAGCCTTGACAGGGGTAGCAATCAGCCCCAGCATTTT.

The chain joins TRBV29-1 to TRBJ2-2, with D possibly being TRBD2 (6 bases). Germline CDR1 and CDR2: SQVTM and ANQGSEA. The CDR3 is 17 amino acids. Trimming left V 7 bases short and J 0 bases short, with 21 bases between. The CDR3 reads CSGFRPGGMANTGELFF. CDR3 sequence (DNA): TGCAGCGGGTTCCGCCCCGGGGGAATGGCGAACACCGGGGAGCTGTTTTTT.

V is TRBV7-2 and J is TRBJ1-1; D remains ambiguous. The germline V gene encodes CDR1 SGHTA and CDR2 FQGNSA. V lost 4 bases to trimming and J lost 4 bases, with 22 bases between them. CDR3 length equals 17 residues. CDR3 sequence (DNA): TGTGCCAGCAGCTCCGGAACCCCCTTCGCACAGATCACTGAAGCTTTCTTT. It codes for CASSSGTPFAQITEAFF.

The chain employs TRBV19 and TRBJ2-7, with D maybe TRBD1 (6 bases). CDR1 and CDR2 from the germline V gene are LNHDA and SQIVND (reference sequence). The CDR3 covers 14 residues. Trimming cost V 6 bases and J 7 bases, with 19 bases left between them. CDR3 sequence reads: CASRRRRQDREQYF. The CDR3 DNA reads as TGTGCCAGTAGGCGCCGACGACAGGATAGAGAGCAGTACTTC. Variable domain in full (rest from reference TRBV19 and TRBJ2-7): DGGITQSPKYLFRKEGQNVTLSCEQNLNHDAMYWYRQDPGQGLRLIYYSQIVNDFQKGDIAEGYSVSREKKESFPLTVTSAQKNPTAFYLCASRRRRQDREQYFGPGTRLTVT.

The chain uses TRBV2 and TRBJ1-1, with a weak D call TRBD1 (5 bases). The V end was cut by 6 bases, the J end by 5 bases, with 16 bases between. Germline lookup yields CDR1 SNHLY and CDR2 FYNNEI. The CDR3 consists of 14 residues. CDR3 loop: CASRPGPQGTEAFF. CDR3 coding DNA: TGTGCCAGCAGGCCCGGGCCTCAGGGAACTGAAGCTTTCTTT.

In its sample, this clone ranks as medium-sized. V is TRBV30 and J is TRBJ1-2; D gene ambiguous. The CDR3 totals 8 residues. Trimming shortened V by 2 bases and J by 10 bases, and 2 bases separated the two germline ends. From germline, CDR1 is GTSNPN and CDR2 SVGIG (reference sequence). The CDR3, as DNA: TGTGCCTGGAGTCCCTACACCTTC. It is translated as CAWSPYTF.

CDR3 nucleotide sequence: TGTGCCAGCAGAACCGGGACTAGAGGGTATGAGCAGTTCTTC. Its protein is CASRTGTRGYEQFF. The J gene is TRBJ2-1, the V gene TRBV6-5, with 8 nucleotides matching TRBD2. Germline V gene sequence: CDR1 MNHEY, CDR2 SVGAGI. J gave up 8 bases and V 6 bases, and 9 bases lay outside the gene matches. The CDR3 length is 14 residues.

This clone was found a few times. The sample holds other DNA sequences that translate to the same CDR3. The J gene is TRBJ1-5, the V gene TRBV4-1; maybe TRBD1 (6 bases). Germline CDR1 and CDR2: MGHRA and YSYEKL. V was pared by 1 base and J by 6 bases, with 16 bases between. The CDR3 consists of 16 residues. The CDR3 here is CASSQGWGGRGQPQHF. CDR3 coding DNA: TGCGCCAGCAGCCAAGGATGGGGGGGCCGGGGTCAGCCCCAGCATTTT.

V usage is TRBV3-1 (or the pseudogene TRBV3-2) and J usage is TRBJ1-2; 7 bases map to TRBD1. There are 16 residues in the CDR3. Germline V gene lookup returns CDR1 LGHDT and CDR2 YNNKEL (reference sequence). J gave up 4 bases and V 0 bases, and 8 bases lay outside the gene matches. CDR3 in amino acids: CASSQDPRGVLYGYTF. The CDR3 DNA follows: TGTGCCAGCAGCCAAGATCCCAGGGGGGTTCTCTATGGCTACACCTTC.

The chain combines TRBV9 with TRBJ2-7; D is possibly TRBD1 or TRBD2 (6 bases each). V lost 4 bases, J lost 2 bases, and 16 bases lay in between. This CDR3 region has 15 residues. The germline V gene encodes CDR1 SGDLS and CDR2 YYNGEE. This CDR3 reads CASSPGAGKTYEQYF. In DNA, the CDR3 is TGTGCCAGCAGCCCGGGGGCCGGGAAAACCTACGAGCAGTACTTC.

The V call is TRBV27, the J call TRBJ1-5; TRBD1 is a possible D gene (5 bases). CDR1 and CDR2 (germline): MNHEY, SMNVEV (reference sequence). This CDR3 has 14 residues. Trimming pared 2 bases from V and 6 bases from J, leaving 11 bases between. The CDR3 region has the DNA TGTGCCAGCAGTTTACGGGGGGAAGGTCAGCCCCAGCATTTT. Amino acids: CASSLRGEGQPQHF.

The J gene is TRBJ2-1, the V gene TRBV19, with 9 bases fitting TRBD2. Germline V lookup: CDR1 LNHDA, CDR2 SQIVND (reference sequence). J lost 3 bases, V lost 5 bases, and 8 bases had no gene match. The CDR3 is 16 residues long. The chain's CDR3 is CASSSLAGALYNEQFF. CDR3 DNA sequence: TGTGCCAGTAGTTCCTTAGCGGGGGCCCTCTACAATGAGCAGTTCTTC.

This clone was counted once. V and J are TRBV24-1 and TRBJ2-2, with D possibly TRBD1 on 5 matching bases. Germline CDR1 reads KGHDR; CDR2 reads SFDVKD. The V and J ends lost 6 bases and 0 bases respectively, with 10 bases between them. The CDR3 extends over 15 amino acids. CDR3 DNA sequence: TGTGCCACCAGTAGACGACAGACGAACACCGGGGAGCTGTTTTTT. Translated: CATSRRQTNTGELFF.